Shown below are 8 T cell receptor beta chains from a single sample sequenced in a study of cytomegalovirus exposure and HLA in healthy donors. The PCR had 60 Vbeta and 13 Jbeta primers. This table comes from immunoSEQ multiplex PCR, and its TCRdb copy is limited to in-frame clones, with some not included. This table has some 140,000 clones, around 63% appearing once. The specimen sequenced was PBMCs. These receptors originate from a human donor in good health.

J is TRBJ2-1 and V is TRBV5-4; D perhaps matches TRBD1 (6 bases). Germline CDR1 reads SGHNT; CDR2 reads YYREEE (reference sequence). V lost 4 bases to trimming and J lost 1 base, with 9 bases between them. The CDR3 loop spans 14 amino acids. CDR3 DNA sequence: TGTGCCAGCAGCCCCGGGACATCCTACAATGAGCAGTTCTTC. Amino acid sequence: CASSPGTSYNEQFF.

A few counts support this clone. The J gene is TRBJ1-5, the V gene TRBV6-1, with 7 bases matching TRBD1. Germline V gene sequence: CDR1 MNHNS, CDR2 SASEGT. After removal of 7 bases from V and 2 bases from J, the junction contained 5 bases not matched to a gene. The CDR3 has 14 residues. In nucleotides, the CDR3 is TGTGCCAGCACCGAGGGGACAGGCAATCAGCCCCAGCATTTT. Its translation is CASTEGTGNQPQHF.

This rearrangement joins TRBV9 to TRBJ2-7, with no clear D. This CDR3 region has 16 residues. Germline-derived CDR1 and CDR2 are SGDLS and YYNGEE. V lost 4 bases and J 4 bases, leaving 21 bases between the germline ends. The CDR3 nucleotides are TGTGCCAGCAGCCCGATGGGTTTCGGAGCCCAATACGAGCAGTACTTC. This gives the protein CASSPMGFGAQYEQYF.

The rearrangement uses TRBV10-2 and TRBJ2-7, with a weak D call TRBD2 (6 bases). This CDR3 contains 15 residues. Germline CDR1 reads WSHSY; CDR2 reads SAAADI. Trimming removed 7 bases at V and 0 bases at J, with 16 bases between. CDR3 in DNA: TGCGCCAGCATGGGGGTGCGCGGGGACTCCTACGAGCAGTACTTC. It yields the protein CASMGVRGDSYEQYF.

This clone was counted only a few times. The rearrangement uses TRBV9 and TRBJ2-7; 9 bases align to TRBD2. Germline V gene data show CDR1 as SGDLS and CDR2 as YYNGEE. The CDR3 runs to 15 residues. V lost 0 bases to trimming and J lost 4 bases; unmatched junction nucleotides: 5. The CDR3 here is CASSVGGAGGYEQYF. DNA for the CDR3: TGTGCCAGCAGCGTAGGGGGCGCGGGAGGGTACGAGCAGTACTTC.

The chain employs TRBV6-1 and TRBJ1-2; 8 positions agree with TRBD1. CDR3 length: 15 amino acids. Germline V lookup: CDR1 MNHNS, CDR2 SASEGT. With V trimmed by 2 bases and J by 6 bases, 8 bases remained unmatched. The CDR3 sequence: CASSERLTGGNGYTF. DNA for the CDR3: TGTGCCAGCAGTGAACGGCTAACAGGGGGGAATGGCTACACCTTC.

The chain couples TRBV4-1 to TRBJ2-2; unclear D gene. Germline-derived CDR1 and CDR2 are MGHRA and YSYEKL. The CDR3 is 15 amino acids. Deletions cut 1 base from V and 0 bases from J, with 6 bases between. The CDR3 region is CASSQVTANTGELFF. The CDR3 bases are TGCGCCAGCAGCCAAGTAACAGCGAACACCGGGGAGCTGTTTTTT.

The J gene is TRBJ2-5, the V gene TRBV4-1, with TRBD1 matching 7 bases. V lost 3 bases to trimming and J lost 7 bases; unmatched junction nucleotides: 2. The CDR3 spans 12 residues. Germline loops: CDR1 MGHRA, CDR2 YSYEKL. CDR3 bases: TGCGCCAGCAGCCACCCAGGGGGGACCCAGTACTTC. The encoded protein is CASSHPGGTQYF.